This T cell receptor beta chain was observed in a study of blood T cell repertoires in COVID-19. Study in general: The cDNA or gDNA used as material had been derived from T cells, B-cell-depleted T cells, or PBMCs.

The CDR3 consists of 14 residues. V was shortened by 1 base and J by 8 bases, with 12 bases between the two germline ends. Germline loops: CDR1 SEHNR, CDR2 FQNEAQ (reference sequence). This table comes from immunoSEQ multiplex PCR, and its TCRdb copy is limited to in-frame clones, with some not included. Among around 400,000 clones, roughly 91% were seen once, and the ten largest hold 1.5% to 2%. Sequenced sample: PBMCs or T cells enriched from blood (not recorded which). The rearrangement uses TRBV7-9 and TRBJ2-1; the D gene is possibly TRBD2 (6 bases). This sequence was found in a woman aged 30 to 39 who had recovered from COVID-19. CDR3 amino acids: CASSLGGVTYEQFF. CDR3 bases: TGTGCCAGCAGCTTAGGGGGGGTTACCTATGAGCAGTTCTTC.